One sample yielded the 9 T cell receptor beta chains listed below, sequenced in a study of CD8+CD57+ T cells in acquired aplastic anemia. Profiling that covered TCR beta VDJ and CDR3 relied on genomic DNA as its template. TCRdb analysed the reads with MiXCR anew, one entry per CDR3 protein. The data hold roughly 200,000 distinct CDR3 sequences, with 61% observed a single time. The sequenced sample was sorted CD4+, CD8+, or CD8+CD57+ T cells (not recorded which) from PBMCs. The receptors stem from a human donor in good health.

This chain's CDR3 is CASSLGPRGTRSTDTQYF. DNA of the CDR3: TGTGCCAGCAGCTTAGGCCCGAGGGGGACTAGATCCACAGATACGCAGTATTTT. This sequence joins TRBV7-6 and TRBJ2-3; TRBD2 matches at 8 bases. The CDR3 contains 18 residues. V dropped 1 base and J dropped 2; count of bases not matched to a gene: 11. CDR1 is SGHVS, CDR2 FNYEAQ, per germline. The variable domain in full, completed from reference TRBV7-6 and TRBJ2-3, reads GAGVSQSPRYKVTKRGQDVALRCDPISGHVSLYWYRQALGQGPEFLTYFNYEAQQDKSGLPNDRFSAERPEGSISTLTIQRTEQRDSAMYRCASSLGPRGTRSTDTQYFGPGTRLTVL.

This clonotype was recorded at least ten times. This chain connects TRBV7-9 to TRBJ1-5, with a tentative D call TRBD1 (5 bases). Germline V gene data show CDR1 as SEHNR and CDR2 as FQNEAQ (reference sequence). This CDR3 contains 12 residues. The V end was cut by 5 bases, the J end by 8 bases, with 10 bases between. The CDR3 spells CASSQGDEPQHF. The CDR3 DNA follows: TGTGCCAGCAGCCAAGGGGACGAGCCCCAGCATTTT.

The CDR3 region has the DNA TGTGCCACCAGTGACCCTAGCGGGAGTCCAACCGGGGAGCTGTTTTTT. Encoded protein: CATSDPSGSPTGELFF. The chain joins TRBV24-1 to TRBJ2-2, with 10 positions matching TRBD2. Unmatched junction bases numbered 6, after V lost 4 bases and J lost 5 bases. The CDR3 runs to 16 residues. CDR1 is KGHDR and CDR2 is SFDVKD in the germline V gene.

This clonotype showed up just a few times. The chain is built from TRBV6-2 or TRBV6-3 and TRBJ1-4; D is undetermined. The germline V and J ends were trimmed by 0 bases and 1 base, with 18 bases remaining between them. The CDR3 contains 19 residues. Germline V lookup: CDR1 MNHEY, CDR2 SVGEGT. CDR3 sequence reads: CASSYSSTLLEGTNEKLFF. DNA for the CDR3: TGTGCCAGCAGTTACTCGTCGACACTCTTAGAGGGAACTAATGAAAAACTGTTTTTT.

This clonotype appeared once. The CDR3 here is CSVRPGGEGEQFF. The CDR3 nucleotides read TGCAGCGTTCGTCCGGGAGGAGAGGGTGAGCAGTTCTTC. This chain links TRBV29-1 with TRBJ2-1, with 7 bases lining up with TRBD2. Germline CDR1 is SQVTM and CDR2 is ANQGSEA. This CDR3 is built from 13 residues. J gave up 9 bases and V 5 bases, and 10 bases lay outside the gene matches.

This clonotype was detected ten times or more. The V and J genes are TRBV7-6 and TRBJ2-5, with 8 bases that match TRBD1. Unmatched junction bases numbered 7, after V lost 7 bases and J lost 3 bases. Germline values: CDR1 SGHVS, CDR2 FNYEAQ. The length of the CDR3 is 14 residues. Here the CDR3 DNA reads TGTGCCAGCACCTACACAGGGGGTGAAGAGACCCAGTACTTC. Protein: CASTYTGGEETQYF.

This clonotype was counted a single time. The genes are TRBV12-3 or TRBV12-4 and TRBJ1-1; the D is unclear. The CDR3 is 12 amino acids. The V gene lost 8 bases and the J gene lost 0 bases, with 7 bases spanning the gap. The CDR3 reads CASAKLNTEAFF. Here the CDR3 DNA reads TGTGCCAGCGCCAAACTGAACACTGAAGCTTTCTTT.

The chain uses TRBV7-9 and TRBJ2-7; 9 nucleotides agree with TRBD1. The CDR3 sequence is 15 residues long. V lost 5 bases, J lost 0 bases, and 5 bases stayed unmatched. Germline CDR1 reads SEHNR; CDR2 reads FQNEAQ (reference sequence). The CDR3 reads CASSPRQGDSYEQYF. CDR3 sequence (DNA): TGTGCCAGCAGCCCACGACAGGGGGACTCCTACGAGCAGTACTTC.

CDR3 region: CAWSTGAVYNEQFF. CDR3 bases: TGTGCCTGGAGTACAGGGGCCGTCTACAATGAGCAGTTCTTC. This rearrangement joins TRBV30 to TRBJ2-1; 7 positions match TRBD1. The CDR3 sequence is 14 residues long. Trimming removed 2 bases from V and 3 bases from J; junction bases left unmatched: 4. Per germline, CDR1 GTSNPN and CDR2 SVGIG (reference sequence).